The present TCR beta chain was sequenced within a study of persistence of HIV-infected CD4 T cells. V gave up 0 bases and J gave up 2 bases, with 13 bases separating them. Germline V CDR1 and CDR2: SGHTS, YDEGEE. The CDR3 is made up of 16 amino acids. This was the immunoSEQ version 4 assay in survey mode. Clones were sequenced by immunoSEQ multiplex PCR, and TCRdb holds only the in-frame ones, with some missing. The table includes around 32,000 clones, roughly 71% detected once. Details on this clone: The antigen remains unidentified.

The stimulus was an HIV-1 Gag 15-mer peptide pool, 1 ug/peptide/mL. CD4+ T cells upregulating both CD40 ligand and CD69 were sorted as responding cells. Sequenced here: CD4+ T cells sorted from PBMCs after roughly 18-hour stimulation, sampled from a patient who received antiretroviral therapy. This clonotype was obtained from an adult man with HIV who was CMV-seropositive. This chain connects TRBV5-8 to TRBJ2-3, with D tentatively TRBD1 (5 bases). The DNA of the CDR3 is TGTGCCAGCAGCTTGGCGCGACAGTTTACCACAGATACGCAGTATTTT. It translates to CASSLARQFTTDTQYF. Full variable domain (missing parts from reference TRBV5-8 and TRBJ2-3): EAGVTQSPTHLIKTRGQQATLRCSPISGHTSVYWYQQALGLGLQFLLWYDEGEERNRGNFPPRFSGRQFPNYSSELNVNALELEDSALYLCASSLARQFTTDTQYFGPGTRLTVL.